This TCR beta chain was profiled in a study of T cell responses to AZD1222 COVID-19 vaccine. Assay used: immunoSEQ multiplex PCR; TCRdb lists only in-frame clones, some missing. The data show some 81,000 clones, 70% to 90% seen once. This CDR3 region has 14 residues. V lost 4 bases, J lost 6 bases, and 2 bases stayed unmatched. Germline V gene sequence: CDR1 SGHRS, CDR2 YFSETQ. The chain has TRBV5-1 and TRBJ1-4; 11 bases are shared with TRBD1. The source was peripheral blood, collected 28 days after the second AZD1222 dose. This receptor was taken from an adult who received the AZD1222 COVID-19 vaccine. In DNA, the CDR3 is TGCGCCAGCAGCATGGGACAGGGGGATGAAAAACTGTTTTTT. Translated: CASSMGQGDEKLFF.